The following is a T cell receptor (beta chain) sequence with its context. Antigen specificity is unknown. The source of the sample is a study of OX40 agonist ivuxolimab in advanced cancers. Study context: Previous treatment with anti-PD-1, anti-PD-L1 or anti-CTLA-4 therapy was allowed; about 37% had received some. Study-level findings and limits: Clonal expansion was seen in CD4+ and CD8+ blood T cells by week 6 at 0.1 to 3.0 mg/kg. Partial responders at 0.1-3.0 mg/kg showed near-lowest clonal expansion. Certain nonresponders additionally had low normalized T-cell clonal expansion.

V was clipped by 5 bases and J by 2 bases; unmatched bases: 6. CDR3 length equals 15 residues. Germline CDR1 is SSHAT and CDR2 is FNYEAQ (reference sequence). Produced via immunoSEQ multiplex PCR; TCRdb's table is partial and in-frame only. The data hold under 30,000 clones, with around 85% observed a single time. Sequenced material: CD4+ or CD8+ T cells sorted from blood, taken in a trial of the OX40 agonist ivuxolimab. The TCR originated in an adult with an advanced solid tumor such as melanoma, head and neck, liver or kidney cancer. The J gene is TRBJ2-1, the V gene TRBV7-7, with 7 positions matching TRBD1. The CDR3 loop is CASSVWTGAYNEQFF. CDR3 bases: TGTGCCAGCAGCGTCTGGACAGGAGCCTACAATGAGCAGTTCTTC.